This TCR beta chain was sequenced in a study of cytomegalovirus exposure and HLA in healthy donors. In the study overall: Approximately 85 million unique TCRs from HLA-typed donors were held in an early data release.

The study ran its PCR with 60 Vbeta and 13 Jbeta primers. Data came from immunoSEQ multiplex PCR; TCRdb stores just in-frame clones and leaves some out. The sample has 150,000 to 200,000 clones; 85% to 90% are singletons. The CDR3 totals 15 residues. Germline V gene sequence: CDR1 SEHNR, CDR2 FQNEAQ (reference sequence). J gave up 4 bases and V 7 bases, and 13 bases lay outside the gene matches. The sample taken for sequencing was PBMCs. This clonotype was obtained from a woman under 30 in good health and CMV-seronegative. The V and J genes are TRBV7-9 and TRBJ2-7; 7 nucleotides align to TRBD2. CDR3 in DNA: TGTGCCAGCACCTCAACGGGACTACCCCTTTACGAGCAGTACTTC. Translated, it gives CASTSTGLPLYEQYF.